This T cell receptor beta chain derives from a study of a mutant IDH1 vaccine in newly diagnosed glioma. Study-level information: Visits designated V12 and V13 were conducted at weeks 35 and 47, respectively. The study, taken as a whole, reports: The vaccine induced immune responses, and these occurred in about 95% of patients. It seemed that pseudoprogression was not linked to changes in the top peripheral T cell clonotypes.

The CDR3 is 15 residues long. Looked up from germline, CDR1 is SGHNT and CDR2 is YYREEE (reference sequence). Trimming cost V 5 bases and J 1 base, with 15 bases left between them. The method was immunoSEQ multiplex PCR; TCRdb's version includes in-frame clones alone and lacks a portion of them. Of fewer than 70,000 clones in the sample, roughly four fifths were seen once. As concerns this clone: What it binds is not known.

As to time point: week 47, end of study. Every vaccination contained 300 ug of the mutant IDH1 20-mer peptide and was paired with topical imiquimod. Eight vaccinations were given in weeks 1, 3, 5, 7, 11, 15, 19 and 23. The sample consisted of PBMCs, taken from a glioma patient whose treatment included an IDH1 peptide vaccine. The rearrangement links TRBV5-4 to TRBJ2-5; TRBD2 might be the D (5 bases). The receptor's source is a man aged 25 to 40 with glioma. CDR3 sequence reads: CASSRGSNSQETQYF. The CDR3 DNA reads TGTGCCAGCAGTCGGGGTAGTAACAGCCAAGAGACCCAGTACTTC.